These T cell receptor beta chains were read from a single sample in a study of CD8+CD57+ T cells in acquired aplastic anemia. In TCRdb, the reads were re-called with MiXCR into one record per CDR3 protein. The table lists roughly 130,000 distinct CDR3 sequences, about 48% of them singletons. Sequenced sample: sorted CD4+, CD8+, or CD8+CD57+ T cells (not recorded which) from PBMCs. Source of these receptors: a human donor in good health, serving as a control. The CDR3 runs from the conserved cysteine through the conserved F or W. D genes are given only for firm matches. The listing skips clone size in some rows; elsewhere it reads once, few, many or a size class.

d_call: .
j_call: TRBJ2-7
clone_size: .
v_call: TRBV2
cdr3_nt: .
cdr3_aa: CASILVGATYEQYF

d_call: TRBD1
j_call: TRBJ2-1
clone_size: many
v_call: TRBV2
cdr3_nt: TGTGCCAGCAGTGAAGAGACGACAGGGGGGCAGTTCTTC
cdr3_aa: CASSEETTGGQFF

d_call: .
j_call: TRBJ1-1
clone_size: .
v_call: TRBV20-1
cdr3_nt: TGCAGTGCAAAACCCTTTGGACTAGCTGAAGCTTTCTTT
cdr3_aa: CSAKPFGLAEAFF

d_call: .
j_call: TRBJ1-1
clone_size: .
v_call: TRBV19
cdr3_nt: TGTGCCAGTAGTATAACTGGACAGCTGAACACTGAAGCTTTCTTT
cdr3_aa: CASSITGQLNTEAFF

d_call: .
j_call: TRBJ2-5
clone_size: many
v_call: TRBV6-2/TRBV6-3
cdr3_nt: TGTGCCAGCAGACCCTGGGACACCCACCAAGAGACCCAGTACTTC
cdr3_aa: CASRPWDTHQETQYF

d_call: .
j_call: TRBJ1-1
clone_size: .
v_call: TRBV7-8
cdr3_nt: TGTGCCAGCAGCCCCACGTCGGCTGAAGCTTTCTTT
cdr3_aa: CASSPTSAEAFF

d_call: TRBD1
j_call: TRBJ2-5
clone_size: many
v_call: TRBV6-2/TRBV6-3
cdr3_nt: TGTGCCAGCTACAGGGGTGAGACCCAGTACTTC
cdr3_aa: CASYRGETQYF

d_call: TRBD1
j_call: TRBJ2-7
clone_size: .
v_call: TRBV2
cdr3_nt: TGTGCCAGCAGTTGGGACAGTCCAAGACTCTACGAGCAGTACTTC
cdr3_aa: CASSWDSPRLYEQYF

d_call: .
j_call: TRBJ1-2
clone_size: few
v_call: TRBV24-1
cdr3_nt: TGTGCCACCAGGGACTCACGGGGCAACTATGGCTACACCTTC
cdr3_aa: CATRDSRGNYGYTF

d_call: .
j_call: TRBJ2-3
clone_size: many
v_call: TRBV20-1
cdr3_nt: TGCAGTGCTAGCAGGGACGCCCTTTTAGATACGCAGTATTTT
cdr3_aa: CSASRDALLDTQYF

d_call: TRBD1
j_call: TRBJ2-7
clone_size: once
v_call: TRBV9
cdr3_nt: TGTGCCAGTGGGACCGGGACAGGGGTCTACGAGCAGTACTTC
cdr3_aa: CASGTGTGVYEQYF

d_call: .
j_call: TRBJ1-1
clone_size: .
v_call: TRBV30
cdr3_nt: TGTGCCTGGAGTGTAAAGTTATTTGTGGATCCCATGAACACTGAAGCTTTCTTT
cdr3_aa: CAWSVKLFVDPMNTEAFF

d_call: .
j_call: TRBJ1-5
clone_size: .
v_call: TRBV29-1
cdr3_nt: TGCAGCGTTGCGGTGCCCAGGGCTCAGCCCCAGCATTTT
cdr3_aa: CSVAVPRAQPQHF

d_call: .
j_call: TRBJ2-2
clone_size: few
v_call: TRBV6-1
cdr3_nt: TGTGCCAGCAGTAGCGCCAGGGGGGAGGACACCGGGGAGCTGTTTTTT
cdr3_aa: CASSSARGEDTGELFF

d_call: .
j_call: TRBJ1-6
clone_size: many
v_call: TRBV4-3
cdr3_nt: TGCGCCAGCAGCCCATGGAGAAAGGGGTCACCCCTCCACTTT
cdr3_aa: CASSPWRKGSPLHF

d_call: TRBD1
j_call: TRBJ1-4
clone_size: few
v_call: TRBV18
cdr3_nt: TGTGCCAGCTCACAAGGACAGGGGGGGACTAATGAAAAACTGTTTTTT
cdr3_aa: CASSQGQGGTNEKLFF

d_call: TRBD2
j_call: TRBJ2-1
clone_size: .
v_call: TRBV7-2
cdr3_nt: TGTGCCAGCAGATCAGCGGGGGGGCAGTACGATGAGCAGCTCTTC
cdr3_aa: CASRSAGGQYDEQLF

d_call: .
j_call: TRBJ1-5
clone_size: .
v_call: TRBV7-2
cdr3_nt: TGTGCCAGCAGCCCGGGACTGAACAATCAGCCCCAGCATTTT
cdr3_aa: CASSPGLNNQPQHF

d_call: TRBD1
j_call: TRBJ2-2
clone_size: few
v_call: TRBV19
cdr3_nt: TGTGCCAGTAGTATCCGGGACAGGGGGCGGAACACCGGGGAGCTGTTTTTT
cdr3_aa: CASSIRDRGRNTGELFF

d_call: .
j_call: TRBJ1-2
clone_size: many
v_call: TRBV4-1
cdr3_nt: TGCGCCAGCAGCCAAGTGGAGGGACCAGGACATGGCTACACCTTC
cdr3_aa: CASSQVEGPGHGYTF

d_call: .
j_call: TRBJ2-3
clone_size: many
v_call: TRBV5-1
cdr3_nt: TGCGCCAGCAGCTTGGCTAGGATCCCAGATACGCAGTATTTT
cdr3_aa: CASSLARIPDTQYF

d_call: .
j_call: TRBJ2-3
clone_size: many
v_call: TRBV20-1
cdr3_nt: TGCAGTGCGACCTACCAGGACCCCTTTGTCGGGACGCAGTATTTT
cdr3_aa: CSATYQDPFVGTQYF

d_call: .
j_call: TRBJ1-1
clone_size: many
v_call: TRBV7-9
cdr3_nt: TGTGCCAGCAGAGCGGGTGGTTACATTTCGAGCACTGAAGCTTTCTTT
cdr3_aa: CASRAGGYISSTEAFF

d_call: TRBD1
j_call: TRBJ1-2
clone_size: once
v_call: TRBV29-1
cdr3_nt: TGCAGCGTTGTGAGGGACAGGGACAACGGCTACACCTTC
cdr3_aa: CSVVRDRDNGYTF

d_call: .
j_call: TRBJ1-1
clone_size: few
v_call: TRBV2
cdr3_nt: TGTGCCGGCATTAGAGGCGGTAGTAAGGACACTGAAGCTTTCTTT
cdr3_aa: CAGIRGGSKDTEAFF

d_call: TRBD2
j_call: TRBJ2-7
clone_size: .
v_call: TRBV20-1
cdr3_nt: TGCAGTGCGACTAGCGGGAGAATCGACGAGCAGTACTTC
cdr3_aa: CSATSGRIDEQYF

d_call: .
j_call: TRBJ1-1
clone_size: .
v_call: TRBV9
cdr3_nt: TGTGCCAGCAGCCCACGTAGGTTACCGACCGCGAACACTGAAGCTTTCTTT
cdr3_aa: CASSPRRLPTANTEAFF

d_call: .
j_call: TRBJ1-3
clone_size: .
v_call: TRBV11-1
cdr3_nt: TGTGCCAGCAGTTCAAAAAACCCGTCCGGAAACACCATATATTTT
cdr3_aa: CASSSKNPSGNTIYF

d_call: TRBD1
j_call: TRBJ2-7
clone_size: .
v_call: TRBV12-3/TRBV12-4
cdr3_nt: TGTGCCAGCGGATCAGGGGGCGGAAACGAGCAGTACTTC
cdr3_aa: CASGSGGGNEQYF

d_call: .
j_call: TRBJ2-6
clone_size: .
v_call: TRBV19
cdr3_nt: TGTGCCAGTAGTACCGGACTTGGGGCCAACGTCCTGACTTTC
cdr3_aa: CASSTGLGANVLTF

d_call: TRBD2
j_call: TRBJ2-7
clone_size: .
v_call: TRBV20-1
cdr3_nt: TGCAGTGCTAGAGATGAGATAGCGGGGACCGGCGGGCAGTACTTC
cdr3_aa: CSARDEIAGTGGQYF

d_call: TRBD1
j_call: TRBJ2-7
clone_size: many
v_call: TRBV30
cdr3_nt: TGTGCCTGGACCGGAGGACAGGGTAAGAACGAGCAGTACTTC
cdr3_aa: CAWTGGQGKNEQYF

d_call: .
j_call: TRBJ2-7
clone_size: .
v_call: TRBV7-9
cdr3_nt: TGTGCCAGCAGCTTAGCCGGGACACGAGGCTACGAGCAGTACTTC
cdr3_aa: CASSLAGTRGYEQYF

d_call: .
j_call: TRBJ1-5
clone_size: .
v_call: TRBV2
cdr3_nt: TGTGCCACCAGTGAGCCCGGTCAGCCCCAGCATTTT
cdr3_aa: CATSEPGQPQHF

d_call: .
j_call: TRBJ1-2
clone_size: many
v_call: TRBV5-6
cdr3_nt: TGTGCCAGCAGCTTGGGCAACTATGGCTACACCTTC
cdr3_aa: CASSLGNYGYTF

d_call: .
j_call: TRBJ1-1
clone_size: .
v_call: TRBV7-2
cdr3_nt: TGTGCCAGCAGCCCAGGGCCCACTGAAGCTTTCTTT
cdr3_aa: CASSPGPTEAFF